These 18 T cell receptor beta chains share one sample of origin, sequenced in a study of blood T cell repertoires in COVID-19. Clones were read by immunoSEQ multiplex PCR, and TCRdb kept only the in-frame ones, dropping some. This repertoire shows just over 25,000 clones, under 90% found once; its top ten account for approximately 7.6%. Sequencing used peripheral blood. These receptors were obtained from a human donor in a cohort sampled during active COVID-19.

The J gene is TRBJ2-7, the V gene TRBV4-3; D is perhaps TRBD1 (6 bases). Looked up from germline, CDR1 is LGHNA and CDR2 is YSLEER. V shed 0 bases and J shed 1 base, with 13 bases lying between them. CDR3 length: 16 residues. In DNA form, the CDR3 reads TGCGCCAGCAGCCAAGATCGTGGGGGCCAGTCCTACGAGCAGTACTTC. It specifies CASSQDRGGQSYEQYF.

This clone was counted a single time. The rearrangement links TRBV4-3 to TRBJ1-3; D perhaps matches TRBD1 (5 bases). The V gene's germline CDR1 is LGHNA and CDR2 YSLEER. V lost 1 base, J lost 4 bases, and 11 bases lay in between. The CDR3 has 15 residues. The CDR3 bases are TGCGCCAGCAGCCAAGCGGCAGGGCTCGGAAACACCATATATTTT. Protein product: CASSQAAGLGNTIYF.

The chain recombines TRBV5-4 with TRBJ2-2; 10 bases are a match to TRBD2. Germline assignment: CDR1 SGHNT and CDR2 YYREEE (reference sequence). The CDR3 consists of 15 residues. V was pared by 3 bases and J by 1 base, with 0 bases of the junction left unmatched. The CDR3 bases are TGTGCCAGCAGCTGGACTAGCGGGAACACCGGGGAGCTGTTTTTT. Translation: CASSWTSGNTGELFF.

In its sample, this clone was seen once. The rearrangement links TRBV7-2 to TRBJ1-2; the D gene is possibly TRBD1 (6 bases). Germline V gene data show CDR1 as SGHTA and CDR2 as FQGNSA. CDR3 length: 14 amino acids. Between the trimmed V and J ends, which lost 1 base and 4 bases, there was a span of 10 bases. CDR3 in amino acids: CASSLGQGIYGYTF. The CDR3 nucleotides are TGTGCCAGCAGCTTAGGGCAGGGGATCTATGGCTACACCTTC.

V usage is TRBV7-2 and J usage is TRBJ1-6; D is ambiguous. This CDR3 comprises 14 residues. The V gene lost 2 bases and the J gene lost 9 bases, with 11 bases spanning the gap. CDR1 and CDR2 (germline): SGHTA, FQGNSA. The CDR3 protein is CASSLQASVSPLHF. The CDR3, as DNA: TGTGCCAGCAGCTTACAAGCCTCGGTTTCACCCCTCCACTTT.

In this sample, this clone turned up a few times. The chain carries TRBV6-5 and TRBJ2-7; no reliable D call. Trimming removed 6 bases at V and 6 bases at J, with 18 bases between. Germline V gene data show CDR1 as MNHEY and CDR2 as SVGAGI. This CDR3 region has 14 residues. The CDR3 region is CASSIGLLLGEQYF. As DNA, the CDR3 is TGTGCCAGCAGCATCGGTTTACTCCTAGGCGAGCAGTACTTC.

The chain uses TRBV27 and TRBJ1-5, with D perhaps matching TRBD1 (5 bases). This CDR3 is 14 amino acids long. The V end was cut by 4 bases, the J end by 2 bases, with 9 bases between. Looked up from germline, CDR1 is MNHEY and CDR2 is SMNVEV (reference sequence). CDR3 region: CASSYGGGNQPQHF. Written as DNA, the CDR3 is TGTGCCAGCAGTTATGGGGGGGGCAATCAGCCCCAGCATTTT.

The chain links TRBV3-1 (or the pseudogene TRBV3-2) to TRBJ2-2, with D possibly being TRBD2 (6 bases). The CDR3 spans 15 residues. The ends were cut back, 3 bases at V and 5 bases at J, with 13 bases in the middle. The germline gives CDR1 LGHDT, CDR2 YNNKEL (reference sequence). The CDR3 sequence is CASSQTGLPTGELFF. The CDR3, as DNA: TGTGCCAGCAGCCAGACGGGACTTCCAACCGGGGAGCTGTTTTTT.

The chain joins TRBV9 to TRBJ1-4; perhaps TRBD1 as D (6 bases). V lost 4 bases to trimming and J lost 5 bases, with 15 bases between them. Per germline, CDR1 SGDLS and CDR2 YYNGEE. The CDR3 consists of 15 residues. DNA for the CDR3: TGTGCCAGCAGCCTCCGCTCCGGGACAAATGAAAAACTGTTTTTT. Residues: CASSLRSGTNEKLFF.

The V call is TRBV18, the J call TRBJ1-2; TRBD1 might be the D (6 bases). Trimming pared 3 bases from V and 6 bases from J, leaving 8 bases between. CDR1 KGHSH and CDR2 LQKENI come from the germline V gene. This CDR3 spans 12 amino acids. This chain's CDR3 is CASSPDRNGYTF. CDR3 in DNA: TGTGCCAGCTCACCGGACAGAAATGGCTACACCTTC.

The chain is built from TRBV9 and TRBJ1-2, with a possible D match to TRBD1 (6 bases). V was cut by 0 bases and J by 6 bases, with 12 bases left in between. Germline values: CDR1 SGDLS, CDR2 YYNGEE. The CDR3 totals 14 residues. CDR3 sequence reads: CASSVGRGADGYTF. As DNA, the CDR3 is TGTGCCAGCAGCGTAGGTCGGGGGGCGGATGGCTACACCTTC.

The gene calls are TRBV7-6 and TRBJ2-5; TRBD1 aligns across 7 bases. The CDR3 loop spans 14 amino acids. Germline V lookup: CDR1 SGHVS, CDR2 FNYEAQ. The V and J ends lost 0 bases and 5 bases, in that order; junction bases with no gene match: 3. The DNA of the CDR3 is TGTGCCAGCAGCTTAGCAGGGGGCGGGGAGACCCAGTACTTC. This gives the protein CASSLAGGGETQYF. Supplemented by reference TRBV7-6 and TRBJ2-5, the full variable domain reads GAGVSQSPRYKVTKRGQDVALRCDPISGHVSLYWYRQALGQGPEFLTYFNYEAQQDKSGLPNDRFSAERPEGSISTLTIQRTEQRDSAMYRCASSLAGGGETQYFGPGTRLLVL.

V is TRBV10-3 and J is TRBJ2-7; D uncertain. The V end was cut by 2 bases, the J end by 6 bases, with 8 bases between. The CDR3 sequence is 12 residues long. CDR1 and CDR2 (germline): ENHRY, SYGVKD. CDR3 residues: CAISEADFEQYF. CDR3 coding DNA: TGTGCCATCAGTGAGGCCGACTTCGAGCAGTACTTC.

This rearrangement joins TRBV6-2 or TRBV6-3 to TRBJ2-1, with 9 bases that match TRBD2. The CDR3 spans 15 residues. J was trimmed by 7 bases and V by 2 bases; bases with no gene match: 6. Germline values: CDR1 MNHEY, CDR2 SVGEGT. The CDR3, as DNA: TGTGCCAGCAGTTACGTACTAGCGGGCTTAAATGAGCAGTTCTTC. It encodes CASSYVLAGLNEQFF.

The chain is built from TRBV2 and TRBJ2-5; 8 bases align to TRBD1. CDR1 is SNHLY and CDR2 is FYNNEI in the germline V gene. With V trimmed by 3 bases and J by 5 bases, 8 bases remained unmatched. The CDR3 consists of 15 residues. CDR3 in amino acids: CASSEVRTGRETQYF. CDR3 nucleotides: TGTGCCAGCAGTGAGGTCCGGACAGGGAGGGAGACCCAGTACTTC.

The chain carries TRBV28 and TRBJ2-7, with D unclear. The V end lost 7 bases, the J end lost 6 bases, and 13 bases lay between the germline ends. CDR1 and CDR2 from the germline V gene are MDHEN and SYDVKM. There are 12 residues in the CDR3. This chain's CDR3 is CASNLLGGEQYF. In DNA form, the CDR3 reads TGTGCCAGCAACCTCCTCGGTGGCGAGCAGTACTTC.

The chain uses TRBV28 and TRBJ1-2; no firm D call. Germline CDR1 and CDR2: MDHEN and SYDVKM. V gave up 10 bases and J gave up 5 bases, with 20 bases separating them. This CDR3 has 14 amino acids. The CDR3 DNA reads TGTGCCACCGGAGGTCTGCAGGCGCATTATGGCTACACCTTC. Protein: CATGGLQAHYGYTF.

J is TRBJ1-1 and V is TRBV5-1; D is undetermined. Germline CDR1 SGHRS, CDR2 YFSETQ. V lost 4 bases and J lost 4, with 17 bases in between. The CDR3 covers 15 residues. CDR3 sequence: CASSRASGGGTEAFF. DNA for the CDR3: TGCGCCAGCAGCCGGGCGAGTGGTGGAGGCACTGAAGCTTTCTTT.